This entry features one T cell receptor beta chain sequence. Its cognate antigen is unknown. The time point: persistent/refractory GD, antithyroid drugs over 5 years with positive TRAb. RNA extracted from PBMCs served as the sequencing template. Building of the TCR beta libraries involved iRepertoire HTBI primers and Arm-PCR of CDR3 regions. TCRdb re-called the multiplex PCR reads with MiXCR, one entry per CDR3 protein. The sample carries roughly 300,000 distinct CDR3 sequences, around 19% recorded once. This record belongs to a study of regulatory T cells in long-lasting Graves disease. Study-wide results and caveats: Peripheral blood was the sole material, not thyroid tissue. Persistent disease preferred TRBV28, TRBJ1-2 and TRBJ2-5. Persistent Graves' cases showed lower TCR diversity than newly diagnosed cases.

This CDR3 has 16 residues. The germline gives CDR1 SGHRS, CDR2 YFSETQ. Trimming removed 5 bases from V and 1 base from J; junction bases left unmatched: 8. The J gene is TRBJ2-1, the V gene TRBV5-1, with 8 positions matching TRBD2. The input for sequencing was peripheral blood mononuclear cells (PBMCs), taken when the disease was refractory, from a patient treated with antithyroid drugs. The TCR originated in a female donor with Graves disease. The CDR3: CASRNQRERSYNEQFF. As DNA, the CDR3 is TGCGCCAGCAGAAACCAGCGGGAGAGGTCCTACAATGAGCAGTTCTTC.